This paragraph reports one T cell receptor beta chain. This clone was detected a few times. Its antigen specificity is not known. No per-base quality is available; no much larger clone lies one base away. The data originate from a study of T cell repertoires in urothelial bladder cancer (dated by TCRdb to between 2018 and 2021). Context from the whole study: Of the approximately 12 resected lesions, three were clinical stage cT0, three were cTa, three were cT1 and three were cT2 or greater. The study compared clonality of the TCR repertoire in bladder tumors against clonality in benign bladder inflammation. Roughly 13 patients with bladder lesions undergoing transurethral resection were identified prospectively. About twelve resected bladder lesions, made up of urothelial carcinoma (UC+) and benign (UC-) specimens, were studied.

The TCR beta chain CDR3 region was sequenced with the immunoSEQ assay. The source study handled its data this way. T-cell fraction, clonal dominance and maximum TCR clone frequency were calculated for each specimen. The table comes from immuneACCESS by way of TCRdb, which keeps in-frame sequences with V and J called. Part of the clones is missing from these tables; in studies checked, under half for an unresolved V gene and the rest for unknown reasons. The D gene and trimming were derived from the DNA, and the V and J assignments and clone size from that table. This sample has some 11,000 clones in its table, and about 64% of those were observed once. Of the sample, 5.5% to 8% is held by the ten largest clones. Benign (UC-) specimens were resected bladder lesions without urothelial carcinoma. Bladder lesion specimens were collected at transurethral resection and stored at -80C. DNA was extracted from bladder specimens collected at transurethral resection.

Spanning cysteine to phenylalanine, the CDR3 consists of 16 amino acids. Of the read, only the CDR3 DNA is kept; its 48 bases are in frame from base 1. Reading the germline V gene gives CDR1 LGHNA and CDR2 YNFKEQ. Trimming leaves V shorter by 0 bases and J shorter by 8 bases, with the junction holding 8 bases beyond the gene matches. Overall results and qualifications from the work: In carcinoma specimens, up to about 15% of infiltrating lymphocytes were accounted for by a single T-cell clone, compared with roughly 2% in benign specimens. The median percentage of tumor infiltrating lymphocytes was about 2% in carcinoma specimens and over 9.5% in benign specimens. Urothelial carcinoma specimens contained fewer T cells than benign specimens, with a median of around 5,600 versus 24,000.

The sequence came from a human donor with a benign inflammatory bladder lesion. The chain links TRBV4-2 with TRBJ2-3, with 10 bases in between that match TRBD2. The sequencing sample was made of tumor-infiltrating cells from bladder cancer. The CDR3 here reads CASSQDQRGGQGTQYF. In nucleotide form, the sequence is TGTGCCAGCAGCCAAGATCAGCGGGGGGGCCAGGGTACGCAGTATTTT.